This is a list of T cell receptor beta chains from one sample in a study of identical twins. TCRdb itself ran the 5' RACE reads through MiXCR, one entry per CDR3 protein. The data show about 220,000 distinct CDR3 sequences, 6.5% seen once. The sample was also linked to a second study, of T cells expressing NK-cell markers.

Sequenced input: CD8+ T cells sorted from blood. These receptor sequences come from a woman aged 18-29 years in good health. Both conserved end residues are part of each CDR3. Each record gives: clone size, V gene, CDR3 length, J gene, D gene, CDR3 DNA, CDR3 protein. The D gene is left open where the match is weak. Only some rows state a clone size, as once, few, many or a class for expanded clones.

many	TRBV12-3/TRBV12-4	13	TRBJ2-2	NA	TGTGCCAGCAGTCTCGGGGCCCGCGGGGAGCTGTTTTTT	CASSLGARGELFF
many	TRBV5-1	13	TRBJ2-2	NA	TGCGCCAGCAGCTCGCTCGGAACCGGGGAGCTGTTTTTT	CASSSLGTGELFF
NA	TRBV7-9	11	TRBJ2-3	NA	TGTGCCAGCAGCTTTGACTATACGCAGTATTTT	CASSFDYTQYF
many	TRBV11-2	12	TRBJ2-7	NA	TGTGCCAGTTCCGGGGGTTTCCTCGAGCAGTACTTC	CASSGGFLEQYF
NA	TRBV9	14	TRBJ1-4	NA	TGTGCCAGCAGCGCAACAGGTTCAAATGAAAAACTGTTTTTT	CASSATGSNEKLFF
few	TRBV12-5	15	TRBJ2-7	NA	TGTGCTAGTGGTTTGTTCCTCGACTACAGCTACGAGCAGTACTTC	CASGLFLDYSYEQYF
few	TRBV6-1	15	TRBJ1-5	NA	TGTGCCAGCAGTCCCCTCGGGGGATCAAATCAGCCCCAGCATTTT	CASSPLGGSNQPQHF
NA	TRBV13	16	TRBJ1-5	TRBD1	TGTGCCAGCAGCTTAGGCAGGGGGTTAATAGATCAGCCCCAGCATTTT	CASSLGRGLIDQPQHF
few	TRBV7-6	15	TRBJ2-7	TRBD2	TGTGCCAGCAGCAGGCCTAGCGGCCTGGTGTGGGAGCAGTACTTC	CASSRPSGLVWEQYF
many	TRBV12-3/TRBV12-4	13	TRBJ2-5	NA	TGTGCCAGCAGTCTACTAGCTTGGGAGACCCAGTACTTC	CASSLLAWETQYF
few	TRBV15	16	TRBJ2-3	NA	TGTGCCACCAGCAGAGATCGAAGGGGGACCACAGATACGCAGTATTTT	CATSRDRRGTTDTQYF
few	TRBV5-1	16	TRBJ1-1	NA	TGCGCCAGCAGCACACCCCCGGGACAAGGGTTGACTGAAGCTTTCTTT	CASSTPPGQGLTEAFF
many	TRBV5-1	13	TRBJ2-7	TRBD1	TGCGCCACCCGTCAACAGGGGGCCTACGAGCAGTACTTC	CATRQQGAYEQYF
few	TRBV4-3	15	TRBJ2-5	NA	TGCGCCAGCAGCCAACTGGGGGACGGGGAAGAGACCCAGTACTTC	CASSQLGDGEETQYF
few	TRBV6-5	16	TRBJ2-2	NA	TGTGCCAGCAGTTGGGGACTCCCCCGGGGCACCGGGGAGCTGTTTTTT	CASSWGLPRGTGELFF
many	TRBV12-3/TRBV12-4	11	TRBJ2-7	NA	TGTGCCAGCAGTTTTGGGGGTTTGGAGTACTTC	CASSFGGLEYF